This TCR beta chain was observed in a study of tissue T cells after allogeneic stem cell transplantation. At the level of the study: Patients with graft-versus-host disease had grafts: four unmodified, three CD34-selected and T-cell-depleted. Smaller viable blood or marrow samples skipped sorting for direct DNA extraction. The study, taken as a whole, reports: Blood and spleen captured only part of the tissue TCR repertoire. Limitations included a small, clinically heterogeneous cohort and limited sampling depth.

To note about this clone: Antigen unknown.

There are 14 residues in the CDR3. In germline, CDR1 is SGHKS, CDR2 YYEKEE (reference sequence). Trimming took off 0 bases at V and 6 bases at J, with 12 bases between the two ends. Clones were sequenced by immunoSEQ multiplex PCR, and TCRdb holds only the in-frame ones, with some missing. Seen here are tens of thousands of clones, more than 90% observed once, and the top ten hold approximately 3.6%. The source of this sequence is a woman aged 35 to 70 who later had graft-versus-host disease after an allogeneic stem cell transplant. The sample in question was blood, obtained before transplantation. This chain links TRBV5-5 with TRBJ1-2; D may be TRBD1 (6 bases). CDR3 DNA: TGTGCCAGCAGCTTGGCCGGGGGGGCTCATGGCTACACCTTC. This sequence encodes CASSLAGGAHGYTF.